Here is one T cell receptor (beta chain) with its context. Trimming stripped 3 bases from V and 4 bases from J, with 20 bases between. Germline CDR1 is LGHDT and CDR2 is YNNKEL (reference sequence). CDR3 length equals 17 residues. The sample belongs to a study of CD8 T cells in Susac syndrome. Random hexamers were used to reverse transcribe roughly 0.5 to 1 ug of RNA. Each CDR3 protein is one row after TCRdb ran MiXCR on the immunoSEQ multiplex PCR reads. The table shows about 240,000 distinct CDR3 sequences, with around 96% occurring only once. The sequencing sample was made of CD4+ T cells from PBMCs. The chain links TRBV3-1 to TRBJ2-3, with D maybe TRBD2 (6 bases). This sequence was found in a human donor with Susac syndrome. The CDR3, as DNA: TGTGCCAGCAGCCAGCGGGGTGTCGAGCAGGGACCAGATACGCAGTATTTT. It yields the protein CASSQRGVEQGPDTQYF.